Shown below are 25 T cell receptor beta chains from a single sample sequenced in a study of human T cells and chemical hapten exposure. The time point was: pre-sensitization, week 0. Treatment noted: therapeutic diphenylcyclopropenone sensitization with weekly scalp DPC. TCRdb fed the RACE reads into MiXCR, producing one record per CDR3 protein. The sample lists approximately 180,000 distinct CDR3 sequences; under 35% were seen once. This specimen consisted of whole blood, obtained in connection with sensitization to the hapten diphenylcyclopropenone (DPC). The receptors originated from a woman aged 25 to 39 with alopecia areata. Some clones in this sample may be carry-over from other donors' samples.

The chain is built from TRBV24-1 and TRBJ2-1, with D unclear. Deletions cut 6 bases from V and 8 bases from J, with 10 bases between. Germline loops: CDR1 KGHDR, CDR2 SFDVKD. The CDR3 is 12 residues long. CDR3 amino acids: CATSWSTDEQFF. The CDR3 DNA is TGTGCCACCAGTTGGTCCACCGATGAGCAGTTCTTC.

In this sample, this clonotype turned up a few times. This chain joins TRBV28 and TRBJ2-1; TRBD1 agrees at 9 bases. The germline V gene encodes CDR1 MDHEN and CDR2 SYDVKM. The CDR3 is made up of 17 amino acids. V shed 5 bases and J 6 bases; nucleotides not matched to a gene: 14. The CDR3 here is CASSPTPGTGYRNEQFF. The CDR3 DNA sequence: TGTGCCAGCAGTCCCACTCCTGGGACAGGGTATCGCAATGAGCAGTTCTTC.

V and J are TRBV11-2 and TRBJ2-7; possibly TRBD1 or TRBD2 for D (5 bases each). The V gene lost 7 bases and the J gene lost 2 bases, with 9 bases spanning the gap. Germline CDR1 and CDR2: SGHAT and FQNNGV. The CDR3 consists of 12 residues. CDR3 DNA sequence: TGTGCCAGCATGGGACCGCCCTACGAGCAGTACTTC. Translated, it gives CASMGPPYEQYF.

The rearrangement links TRBV12-3 or TRBV12-4 to TRBJ1-6, with 7 bases fitting TRBD1. Losses at the gene ends were 4 bases for V and 10 bases for J; bases not matched to a gene: 7. This CDR3 has 14 residues. The CDR3 nucleotides read TGTGCCAGCAGTTCCAACAGGGGCAACTCACCCCTCCACTTT. Amino acid sequence: CASSSNRGNSPLHF.

This chain links TRBV7-2 with TRBJ1-6; D is possibly TRBD1 (5 bases). Trimming removed 1 base from V and 0 bases from J, with 13 bases in between. CDR1 is SGHTA and CDR2 is FQGNSA in the germline V gene. This CDR3 spans 18 amino acids. The chain's CDR3 is CASSLGGRQSSYNSPLHF. The CDR3, as DNA: TGTGCCAGCAGCTTAGGTGGTCGACAGAGCTCCTATAATTCACCCCTCCACTTT. Using reference TRBV7-2 and TRBJ1-6 for the parts outside the CDR3, the full variable domain is GAGVSQSPSNKVTEKGKDVELRCDPISGHTALYWYRQSLGQGLEFLIYFQGNSAPDKSGLPSDRFSAERTGGSVSTLTIQRTQQEDSAVYLCASSLGGRQSSYNSPLHFGNGTRLTVT.

This clonotype was recorded a few times. A read error may produce the germline difference seen at one junction end. The V gene is TRBV29-1, the J gene TRBJ1-1; tentatively, D is TRBD1 (5 bases). The CDR3 runs to 13 residues. Germline V lookup: CDR1 SQVTM, CDR2 ANQGSEA. CDR3 region: CSVEGFVGAEPFF. CDR3 nucleotides: TGCAGCGTTGAAGGTTTCGTCGGGGCTGAACCTTTCTTT.

The chain recombines TRBV4-3 with TRBJ1-2; 8 bases match TRBD1. The V gene's germline CDR1 is LGHNA and CDR2 YSLEER. Trimming took 8 bases from V and 1 from J; bases not matched to a gene: 9. This CDR3 has 15 residues. The CDR3, as DNA: TGCGCCAGCGGGGCAGGGACAGGCCTTAACTATGGCTACACCTTC. It codes for CASGAGTGLNYGYTF.

The chain combines TRBV4-2 with TRBJ2-5, with D perhaps matching TRBD2 (5 bases). This CDR3 comprises 16 residues. The ends were cut back, 4 bases at V and 5 bases at J, with 20 bases in the middle. Germline values: CDR1 LGHNA, CDR2 YNFKEQ. CDR3 nucleotide sequence: TGTGCCAGCAGCCCAGACGCCCAACTAGTTTCTGAGACCCAGTACTTC. Amino acid sequence: CASSPDAQLVSETQYF.

This clonotype was detected only once. The chain joins TRBV4-3 to TRBJ1-2; no firm D call. Germline-derived CDR1 and CDR2 are LGHNA and YSLEER. The CDR3 has 17 amino acids. Trimming shortened V by 1 base and J by 14 bases, and 29 bases separated the two germline ends. The CDR3 here is CASSQGRSDEIWLGSTF. The CDR3, as DNA: TGCGCCAGCAGCCAAGGTCGGAGTGATGAGATATGGCTGGGTTCTACCTTC.

This chain connects TRBV19 to TRBJ1-2; TRBD1 might be the D (6 bases). Germline values: CDR1 LNHDA, CDR2 SQIVND (reference sequence). The CDR3 sequence is 17 residues long. Trimming removed 0 bases at V and 4 bases at J, with 18 bases between. This CDR3 reads CASSIDAVGRGLYGYTF. CDR3 nucleotides: TGTGCCAGTAGTATAGACGCGGTGGGCAGGGGCCTCTATGGCTACACCTTC.

This clonotype turned up a few times. The chain carries TRBV7-2 and TRBJ2-2, with 9 bases matching TRBD1. This CDR3 spans 15 amino acids. Trimming removed 10 bases from V and 0 bases from J; junction bases left unmatched: 6. The germline V gene has CDR1 SGHTA and CDR2 FQGNSA. In nucleotides, the CDR3 is TGTGCCACGGACAGGGGAAATGCGAACACCGGGGAGCTGTTTTTT. Its protein is CATDRGNANTGELFF.

The rearrangement uses TRBV5-1 and TRBJ2-3; 9 bases line up with TRBD2. Germline V gene sequence: CDR1 SGHRS, CDR2 YFSETQ. Trimming at V came to 9 bases and at J to 2 bases, leaving 10 bases not matched to a gene. The CDR3 spans 15 residues. Here the CDR3 DNA reads TGCGCCACCAGGCCCAGCGGGGGGATCACAGATACGCAGTATTTT. It specifies CATRPSGGITDTQYF.

J is TRBJ2-5 and V is TRBV10-3, with 7 positions matching TRBD1. This CDR3 spans 16 amino acids. Germline CDR1 reads ENHRY; CDR2 reads SYGVKD. J gave up 4 bases and V 1 base, and 9 bases lay outside the gene matches. In nucleotides, the CDR3 is TGTGCCATCAGTGAGTTCTCTGGGACAGCCGGAGAGACCCAGTACTTC. Translated: CAISEFSGTAGETQYF.

The V gene is TRBV13, the J gene TRBJ1-1, with 9 positions matching TRBD1. Germline lookup yields CDR1 PRHDT and CDR2 FYEKMQ (reference sequence). The CDR3 runs to 15 residues. The V and J ends lost 4 bases and 3 bases, in that order; junction bases with no gene match: 6. CDR3 region: CASSSRTGDDTEAFF. The CDR3, as DNA: TGTGCCAGCAGCTCCCGGACAGGGGACGACACTGAAGCTTTCTTT. The full variable domain, rest sourced from reference TRBV13 and TRBJ1-1, is AAGVIQSPRHLIKEKRETATLKCYPIPRHDTVYWYQQGPGQDPQFLISFYEKMQSDKGSIPDRFSAQQFSDYHSELNMSSLELGDSALYFCASSSRTGDDTEAFFGQGTRLTVV.

In this sample, this clonotype turned up many times. The genes are TRBV11-1 and TRBJ2-1; the match to TRBD2 covers 8 bases. Germline values: CDR1 SGHAT, CDR2 FQDESV (reference sequence). The CDR3 loop spans 14 amino acids. Germline trimming cut 6 bases from V and 9 bases from J; bases unmatched to any gene: 10. The CDR3 protein is CASSTSGTMSEQFF. CDR3 nucleotides: TGTGCCAGCAGTACTAGCGGTACAATGAGTGAGCAGTTCTTC.

This clonotype was picked up a small number of times. The chain employs TRBV20-1 and TRBJ2-1; a weak D match, TRBD2 (5 bases). Germline-derived CDR1 and CDR2 are DFQATT and SNEGSKA (reference sequence). The CDR3 is 14 residues long. Deletions cut 0 bases from V and 7 bases from J, with 13 bases between. The CDR3 spells CSARDDPGRNEQFF. The CDR3 nucleotides are TGCAGTGCTAGAGATGATCCGGGAAGGAATGAGCAGTTCTTC.

This clonotype has more than one count but fewer than ten. The rearrangement uses TRBV7-6 and TRBJ2-3, with 12 bases identical to TRBD2. Germline-derived CDR1 and CDR2 are SGHVS and FNYEAQ. The V gene end was trimmed by 4 bases and the J gene end by 6 bases; junction bases not matched to a gene: 11. The CDR3 is 17 residues long. The DNA for the CDR3 is TGTGCCAGCAGCTCAGGACTAGCGGGGTCGAATACGGATACGCAGTATTTT. Translated: CASSSGLAGSNTDTQYF.

This clonotype was recorded a few times. The rearrangement uses TRBV12-3 or TRBV12-4 and TRBJ2-2; maybe TRBD1 (5 bases). The V gene lost 4 bases and the J gene lost 1 base, with 10 bases spanning the gap. There are 15 residues in the CDR3. CDR3 sequence (DNA): TGTGCCAGCAGTTGGTCAGGGATGAACACCGGGGAGCTGTTTTTT. This gives the protein CASSWSGMNTGELFF.

This clonotype was seen at least ten times. The CDR3 spells CASSLGTGRAFF. CDR3 nucleotide sequence: TGTGCCAGCAGTCTCGGGACAGGGAGGGCTTTCTTT. The chain combines TRBV28 with TRBJ1-1, with 9 bases identical to TRBD1. The CDR3 runs to 12 residues. V shed 5 bases, J shed 11 bases, and the junction held 6 bases outside the gene matches. CDR1 and CDR2 (germline): MDHEN, SYDVKM.

This chain uses TRBV29-1 with TRBJ2-5; 10 nucleotides agree with TRBD1. This CDR3 region has 13 residues. Germline V CDR1 and CDR2: SQVTM, ANQGSEA. The V and J ends lost 7 bases and 5 bases, in that order; junction bases with no gene match: 7. The CDR3 loop reads CSATTGGEETQYF. CDR3 in DNA: TGCAGCGCCACGACAGGGGGCGAGGAGACCCAGTACTTC.

This chain links TRBV29-1 with TRBJ1-3; D might be TRBD1 (6 bases). Germline values: CDR1 SQVTM, CDR2 ANQGSEA. The CDR3 runs to 15 residues. V was cut by 4 bases and J by 1 base, with 14 bases left in between. The CDR3 DNA follows: TGCAGCGTTGGGGGGGCTCAGGGTTCTGGAAACACCATATATTTT. Protein sequence: CSVGGAQGSGNTIYF. The full variable domain, completed using reference TRBV29-1 and TRBJ1-3, is SAVISQKPSRDICQRGTSLTIQCQVDSQVTMMFWYRQQPGQSLTLIATANQGSEATYESGFVIDKFPISRPNLTFSTLTVSNMSPEDSSIYLCSVGGAQGSGNTIYFGEGSWLTVV.

This chain connects TRBV29-1 to TRBJ2-1; 7 nucleotides align to TRBD2. The CDR3 spans 15 residues. The germline V gene encodes CDR1 SQVTM and CDR2 ANQGSEA. V shed 6 bases, J shed 5 bases, and the junction held 13 bases outside the gene matches. Written as DNA, the CDR3 is TGCAGCGTCCAGCCCAAGCGGGGCAAGCACAATGAGCAGTTCTTC. Amino acid sequence: CSVQPKRGKHNEQFF.

The rearrangement uses TRBV3-1 and TRBJ2-5; the D gene is possibly TRBD1 (6 bases). This CDR3 is built from 15 residues. Germline loops: CDR1 LGHDT, CDR2 YNNKEL (reference sequence). V lost 1 base to trimming and J lost 4 bases, with 13 bases between them. CDR3 in amino acids: CASSQVGGRRETQYF. The CDR3 DNA sequence: TGTGCCAGCAGCCAAGTAGGGGGACGACGAGAGACCCAGTACTTC.

The rearrangement joins TRBV2 to TRBJ2-1; 11 nucleotides line up with TRBD1. V shed 8 bases, J shed 8 bases, and the junction held 2 bases outside the gene matches. The CDR3 length is 12 residues. Germline CDR1 reads SNHLY; CDR2 reads FYNNEI. The CDR3 loop is CASRDRGYEQFF. Here the CDR3 DNA reads TGTGCCAGCCGGGACAGGGGGTATGAGCAGTTCTTC.

The chain links TRBV29-1 to TRBJ2-3; perhaps TRBD1 as D (5 bases). This CDR3 is 14 amino acids long. Germline V gene data show CDR1 as SQVTM and CDR2 as ANQGSEA. V lost 3 bases, J lost 1 base, and 11 bases lay in between. The CDR3 reads CSVDGAVRTDTQYF. The CDR3 nucleotides are TGCAGCGTTGATGGGGCCGTCCGCACAGATACGCAGTATTTT.